The 29 T cell receptor beta chains given below trace back to one sample, sequenced in a study of technical replicates of blood from several donors. Generated by immunoSEQ multiplex PCR, the TCRdb table keeps only in-frame clones and is missing some. The profile shows 60,000 to 85,000 clones, about 96% of them singletons. The sample was T cells isolated from PBMCs. These receptors all come from a human donor in good health.

CDR3 amino acids: CASSWTGWSSYEQYF. The CDR3 bases are TGTGCCAGCAGTTGGACAGGGTGGAGCTCCTACGAGCAGTACTTC. The rearrangement joins TRBV27 to TRBJ2-7, with TRBD1 matching 8 bases. CDR3 length equals 15 residues. The germline CDR1 and CDR2 sequences are MNHEY and SMNVEV (reference sequence). Trimming cost V 4 bases and J 0 bases; bases outside gene matches: 5.

V gene TRBV4-2 combines with J gene TRBJ1-1; D gene uncertain. Trimming shortened V by 8 bases and J by 3 bases, and 16 bases separated the two germline ends. Looked up from germline, CDR1 is LGHNA and CDR2 is YNFKEQ. This CDR3 has 14 residues. CDR3: CASGGLRTDTEAFF. CDR3 DNA sequence: TGTGCCAGCGGTGGGCTCCGAACGGACACTGAAGCTTTCTTT.

The chain has TRBV5-6 and TRBJ2-3; 7 nucleotides align to TRBD2. The CDR3 is 17 residues long. Germline V CDR1 and CDR2: SGHDT, YYEEEE. Germline trimming cut 5 bases from V and 2 bases from J; bases unmatched to any gene: 14. CDR3 protein: CASSFAGVPLSTDTQYF. DNA for the CDR3: TGTGCCAGCAGTTTCGCGGGGGTACCCCTGTCCACAGATACGCAGTATTTT.

The chain couples TRBV30 to TRBJ1-4, with D tentatively TRBD1 (6 bases). The CDR3 length is 14 residues. Between the trimmed V and J ends, which lost 2 bases and 7 bases, there was a span of 14 bases. The V gene's germline CDR1 is GTSNPN and CDR2 SVGIG (reference sequence). CDR3 loop: CAWSQGTSIEKLFF. CDR3 sequence (DNA): TGTGCCTGGAGTCAGGGGACCTCCATTGAAAAACTGTTTTTT.

This clone showed up just a few times. V is TRBV27 and J is TRBJ1-1; unclear D gene. Germline V gene lookup returns CDR1 MNHEY and CDR2 SMNVEV (reference sequence). The V end was cut by 6 bases, the J end by 0 bases, with 17 bases between. This CDR3 spans 16 amino acids. The CDR3 DNA reads TGTGCCAGCAGAACCCAGGCTGTCGAACTGAACACTGAAGCTTTCTTT. This translates into CASRTQAVELNTEAFF.

This clone was counted a single time. The chain is built from TRBV28 and TRBJ1-1; D is perhaps TRBD1 (6 bases). V was shortened by 2 bases and J by 0 bases, with 7 bases between the two germline ends. The CDR3 is 14 amino acids. Germline loops: CDR1 MDHEN, CDR2 SYDVKM. CDR3 sequence: CASSLTGLNTEAFF. The CDR3, as DNA: TGTGCCAGCAGTTTAACAGGGCTGAACACTGAAGCTTTCTTT.

The CDR3 nucleotides are TGTGCCAGCAGCCACTGGGGCAGCGGGGGCACTGGAAACACCATATATTTT. It codes for CASSHWGSGGTGNTIYF. The V call is TRBV7-9, the J call TRBJ1-3, with D possibly TRBD1 on 6 matching bases. Trimming cost V 5 bases and J 2 bases, with 19 bases left between them. Germline V gene sequence: CDR1 SEHNR, CDR2 FQNEAQ (reference sequence). There are 17 residues in the CDR3. The variable domain in full, completed from reference TRBV7-9 and TRBJ1-3, reads DTGVSQNPRHKITKRGQNVTFRCDPISEHNRLYWYRQTLGQGPEFLTYFQNEAQLEKSRLLSDRFSAERPKGSFSTLEIQRTEQGDSAMYLCASSHWGSGGTGNTIYFGEGSWLTVV.

The chain recombines TRBV5-1 with TRBJ1-1; possible D gene TRBD1, 6 bases. Germline loops: CDR1 SGHRS, CDR2 YFSETQ. CDR3 length: 16 amino acids. The germline V and J ends were trimmed by 5 bases and 0 bases, with 17 bases remaining between them. The CDR3 protein is CASSPTGQGLNTEAFF. Here the CDR3 DNA reads TGCGCCAGCAGTCCCACGGGCCAGGGGTTGAACACTGAAGCTTTCTTT.

In its sample, this clone was seen once. The chain uses TRBV7-9 and TRBJ2-1; 10 bases line up with TRBD2. The CDR3 length is 13 residues. Germline values: CDR1 SEHNR, CDR2 FQNEAQ (reference sequence). The trim removed 6 bases at V and 9 bases at J, leaving 5 bases unmatched. DNA of the CDR3: TGTGCCAGCAGATATAGCGGGAGGTTTGAGCAGTTCTTC. Encoded protein: CASRYSGRFEQFF.

The gene calls are TRBV19 and TRBJ2-5; 8 positions agree with TRBD2. The junction had 7 bases not matched to a gene; V was cut back by 0 bases and J by 7 bases. CDR3 length: 15 amino acids. CDR1 and CDR2 from the germline V gene are LNHDA and SQIVND (reference sequence). CDR3: CASSIEGTRSRTQYF. CDR3 nucleotide sequence: TGTGCCAGTAGTATAGAGGGGACTAGATCACGGACCCAGTACTTC.

About this clone itself: Other DNA sequences in this specimen translate into the identical CDR3. The V gene is TRBV7-9, the J gene TRBJ1-4; TRBD1 matches at 8 bases. V dropped 2 bases and J dropped 5; count of bases not matched to a gene: 1. The CDR3 loop spans 14 amino acids. Per the germline V gene, CDR1 is SEHNR and CDR2 is FQNEAQ (reference sequence). The CDR3 protein is CASSLRQGNEKLFF. The DNA for the CDR3 is TGTGCCAGCAGCTTACGACAGGGGAATGAAAAACTGTTTTTT.

Only one count was recorded for this clone. V usage is TRBV4-1 and J usage is TRBJ2-1; TRBD1 might be the D (5 bases). Germline loops: CDR1 MGHRA, CDR2 YSYEKL. V lost 4 bases and J 5 bases, leaving 18 bases between the germline ends. This CDR3 comprises 16 residues. This CDR3 is CASSLLQARGDNEQFF. CDR3 DNA sequence: TGCGCCAGCAGCCTTCTACAGGCCCGCGGAGACAATGAGCAGTTCTTC.

The chain recombines TRBV4-1 with TRBJ2-2; 8 bases agree with TRBD2. This CDR3 has 15 residues. In germline, CDR1 is MGHRA, CDR2 YSYEKL. The J segment lost 6 bases and the V segment lost 1 base, leaving 4 bases of the junction unmatched. CDR3 in amino acids: CASSQGRGVAGELFF. Written as DNA, the CDR3 is TGCGCCAGCAGCCAAGGGCGGGGGGTTGCCGGGGAGCTGTTTTTT.

This clone has only one observation. The gene calls are TRBV19 and TRBJ2-1; 10 bases are a match to TRBD2. The CDR3 totals 16 residues. Germline V gene sequence: CDR1 LNHDA, CDR2 SQIVND (reference sequence). Trimming removed 6 bases from V and 0 bases from J; junction bases left unmatched: 5. CDR3 sequence reads: CASSISSGGSYNEQFF. The CDR3 DNA follows: TGTGCCAGTAGCATATCTAGCGGGGGCTCCTACAATGAGCAGTTCTTC.

The CDR3: CASSYGVGTGVSGYTF. CDR3 nucleotides: TGTGCCAGCAGTTACGGAGTCGGGACAGGGGTGAGCGGCTACACCTTC. The chain links TRBV6-5 to TRBJ1-2; TRBD1 matches 10 bases. CDR3 length: 16 amino acids. The germline V gene has CDR1 MNHEY and CDR2 SVGAGI. Trimming took 2 bases from V and 8 from J; bases not matched to a gene: 11.

CDR3 loop: CASSLDSGIDQPQHF. The CDR3 bases are TGCGCCAGCAGCTTGGATTCCGGGATTGATCAGCCCCAGCATTTT. The genes are TRBV5-1 and TRBJ1-5, with no clear D. V dropped 0 bases and J dropped 5 bases, with 12 bases sitting between them. CDR3 length: 15 amino acids. CDR1 is SGHRS, CDR2 YFSETQ, per germline.

The chain couples TRBV5-4 to TRBJ2-3; possible D gene TRBD1, 6 bases. The CDR3 loop spans 14 amino acids. V was pared by 1 base and J by 3 bases, with 9 bases between. Germline assignment: CDR1 SGHNT and CDR2 YYREEE (reference sequence). In DNA, the CDR3 is TGTGCCAGCAGCTTGCAGGGGAGAACAGATACGCAGTATTTT. Protein product: CASSLQGRTDTQYF.

The chain has TRBV5-4 and TRBJ2-5; 8 nucleotides match TRBD2. V lost 4 bases, J lost 5 bases, and 4 bases stayed unmatched. The CDR3 runs 13 residues. CDR1 and CDR2 (germline): SGHNT, YYREEE (reference sequence). CDR3 sequence (DNA): TGTGCCAGCAGCCCACCGGGGGGGGAGACCCAGTACTTC. This sequence encodes CASSPPGGETQYF.

The V gene is TRBV5-1, the J gene TRBJ1-1, with D unresolved. Germline V CDR1 and CDR2: SGHRS, YFSETQ. The germline V and J ends were trimmed by 4 bases and 4 bases, with 14 bases remaining between them. The CDR3 is 14 residues long. The CDR3 sequence is CASSLTTTVTEAFF. The CDR3 DNA reads TGCGCCAGCAGCCTCACCACGACTGTCACTGAAGCTTTCTTT.

The genes are TRBV7-9 and TRBJ2-7; 9 nucleotides align to TRBD2. With V trimmed by 3 bases and J by 0 bases, 9 bases remained unmatched. CDR1 and CDR2 (germline): SEHNR, FQNEAQ (reference sequence). The CDR3 runs 17 residues. Here the CDR3 reads CASSFKAGGPSSYEQYF. CDR3 sequence (DNA): TGTGCCAGCAGCTTTAAAGCGGGAGGACCGAGCTCCTACGAGCAGTACTTC.

The chain couples TRBV5-1 to TRBJ1-1, with 10 bases that match TRBD1. Looked up from germline, CDR1 is SGHRS and CDR2 is YFSETQ. The trim removed 3 bases at V and 4 bases at J, leaving 3 bases unmatched. The length of the CDR3 is 14 residues. CDR3 protein: CASSSGQGSTEAFF. The CDR3, as DNA: TGCGCCAGCAGCTCGGGACAGGGGAGCACTGAAGCTTTCTTT.

The gene calls are TRBV30 and TRBJ1-1, with D perhaps TRBD1 (5 bases). The germline V and J ends were trimmed by 3 bases and 4 bases, with 15 bases remaining between them. The V gene's germline CDR1 is GTSNPN and CDR2 SVGIG (reference sequence). The CDR3 covers 14 residues. The DNA of the CDR3 is TGTGCCTGGAGACGCCTCAGGGAGGGCACTGAAGCTTTCTTT. This encodes CAWRRLREGTEAFF.

The chain carries TRBV29-1 and TRBJ1-1, with 8 bases that match TRBD1. The CDR3 is 18 amino acids. The V gene's germline CDR1 is SQVTM and CDR2 ANQGSEA. With 7 bases clipped from V and 0 bases from J, the junction kept 19 bases outside the gene matches. The CDR3 spells CSAKNVGGQGFMNTEAFF. The CDR3 DNA is TGCAGCGCTAAGAATGTTGGCGGACAGGGCTTTATGAACACTGAAGCTTTCTTT.

The chain recombines TRBV27 with TRBJ1-1; tentative D call: TRBD1 (6 bases). The CDR3 contains 11 residues. The germline gives CDR1 MNHEY, CDR2 SMNVEV (reference sequence). Trimming cost V 3 bases and J 8 bases, with 7 bases left between them. The CDR3 loop reads CASSLGAEAFF. CDR3 in DNA: TGTGCCAGCAGTTTGGGGGCAGAAGCTTTCTTT.

The chain combines TRBV5-8 with TRBJ2-3; 13 positions agree with TRBD2. With V trimmed by 1 base and J by 5 bases, 7 bases remained unmatched. The CDR3 runs 17 residues. The germline V gene encodes CDR1 SGHTS and CDR2 YDEGEE. This CDR3 is CASSLLGLAGAGDTQYF. The DNA for the CDR3 is TGTGCCAGCAGCTTGCTCGGACTAGCGGGAGCAGGAGATACGCAGTATTTT.

Only one count was recorded for this clone. The rearrangement uses TRBV28 and TRBJ1-2; D not resolved. The germline CDR1 and CDR2 sequences are MDHEN and SYDVKM. V lost 3 bases, J lost 5 bases, and 13 bases lay in between. The CDR3 runs 14 residues. The CDR3 is CASSFSFRGYGYTF. The CDR3 coding sequence is TGTGCCAGCAGTTTTAGCTTCAGAGGGTATGGCTACACCTTC.

This chain joins TRBV29-1 and TRBJ2-2; D not certain. V was clipped by 6 bases and J by 6 bases, with 8 bases between them. Germline lookup yields CDR1 SQVTM and CDR2 ANQGSEA. CDR3 size: 11 residues. This CDR3 is CSVANAGELFF. The CDR3 bases are TGCAGCGTAGCTAACGCCGGGGAGCTGTTTTTT.

This clone was recorded once. The chain couples TRBV30 to TRBJ1-1; 7 nucleotides align to TRBD1. Germline values: CDR1 GTSNPN, CDR2 SVGIG (reference sequence). With V trimmed by 3 bases and J by 3 bases, 10 bases remained unmatched. There are 15 residues in the CDR3. CDR3 DNA: TGTGCCTGGAGCGTATCAAACAGGGGAGACACTGAAGCTTTCTTT. Translated, it gives CAWSVSNRGDTEAFF.

This rearrangement joins TRBV6-5 to TRBJ1-5; 7 positions match TRBD1. The CDR3 has 13 residues. CDR1 is MNHEY and CDR2 is SVGAGI in the germline V gene. The ends lost 6 bases at V and 2 bases at J; junction bases unmatched: 1. CDR3 DNA sequence: TGTGCCAGCAGAGGACAGGGCAATCAGCCCCAGCATTTT. Its translation: CASRGQGNQPQHF.